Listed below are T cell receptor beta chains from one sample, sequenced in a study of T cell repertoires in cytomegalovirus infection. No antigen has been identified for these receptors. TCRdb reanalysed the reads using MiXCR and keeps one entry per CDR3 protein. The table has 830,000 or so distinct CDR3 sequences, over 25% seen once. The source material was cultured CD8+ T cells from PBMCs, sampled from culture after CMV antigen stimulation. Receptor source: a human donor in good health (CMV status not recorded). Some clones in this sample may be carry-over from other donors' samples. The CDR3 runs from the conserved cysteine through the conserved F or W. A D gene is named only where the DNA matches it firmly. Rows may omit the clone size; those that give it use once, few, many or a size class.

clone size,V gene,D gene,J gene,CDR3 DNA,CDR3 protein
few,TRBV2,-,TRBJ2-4,TGTGCCAGCAGTCAAGGGGAGAAGGGGTGGGACATTCAGTACTTC,CASSQGEKGWDIQYF
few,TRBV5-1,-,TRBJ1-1,TGCGCCAGCAGCTTGGCATCCAGGGCCGAAGCTTTCTTT,CASSLASRAEAFF
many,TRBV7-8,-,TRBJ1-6,TGTGCCAGCAGCTTAGGGTCGGGCCCAAATTCACCCCTCCACTTT,CASSLGSGPNSPLHF
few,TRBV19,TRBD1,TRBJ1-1,TGTGCCAGTAGTAAAGGGACAGGACGAATGTCTGAAGCTTTCTTT,CASSKGTGRMSEAFF
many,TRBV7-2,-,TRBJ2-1,TGTGCCAGCAGCTTAAAATCAGTATCCTACAATGAGCAGTTCTTC,CASSLKSVSYNEQFF
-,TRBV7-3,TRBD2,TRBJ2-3,TGTGCCAGCCCGCCCCCCTTAGCGGGGGGGCATAGCACAGATACGCAGTATTTT,CASPPPLAGGHSTDTQYF
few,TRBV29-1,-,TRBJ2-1,TGCAGCGTACAGGGCTACAATGAGCAGTTCTTC,CSVQGYNEQFF
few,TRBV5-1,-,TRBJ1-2,TGCGCCAGCAGCTTGGAAACATGGGGGGCATATGACCTGGGCTACACCTTC,CASSLETWGAYDLGYTF
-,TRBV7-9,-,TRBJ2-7,TGTGCCAGCAGCCCTGAGATACACTACGAGCAGTACTTC,CASSPEIHYEQYF
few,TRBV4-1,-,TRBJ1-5,TGCGCCAGCAGCCAAGACCCTGGGGGGATGGACAATCAGCCCCAGCATTTT,CASSQDPGGMDNQPQHF
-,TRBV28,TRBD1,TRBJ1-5,TGTGCCAGCAGTTTAGGAGGGACAGCTGATCAGCCCCAGCATTTT,CASSLGGTADQPQHF
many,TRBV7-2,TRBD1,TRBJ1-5,TGTGCCAGCAGCTTGGGACAGGGCATCAATCAGCCCCAGCATTTT,CASSLGQGINQPQHF
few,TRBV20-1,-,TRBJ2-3,TGCAGTGCTAGAGAGCCAGGGTCCCAGGCATCGGCAGATACGCAGTATTTT,CSAREPGSQASADTQYF
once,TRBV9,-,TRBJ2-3,TGTGCCAGCAGCCCCAAGGGGGGGGGCCTCACAGATACGCAGTATTTT,CASSPKGGGLTDTQYF
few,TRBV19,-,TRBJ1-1,TGTGCCAGTAGTATAGGAGCAGGCCTTCGGGATGAAGCTTTCTTT,CASSIGAGLRDEAFF
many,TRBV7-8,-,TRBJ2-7,TGTGCCAGCAGCTACGAATCCTCCTACGAGCAGTACTTC,CASSYESSYEQYF
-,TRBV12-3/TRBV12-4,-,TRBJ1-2,TGTGCCAGCAGTTTAAATAGATTTGGCTACACCTTC,CASSLNRFGYTF
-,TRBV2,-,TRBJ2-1,TGTGCCAGCCTCCCGAGAGGGACCTCTAACAATGAGCAGTTCTTC,CASLPRGTSNNEQFF
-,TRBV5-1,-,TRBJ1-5,TGCGCCAGCAGCTTGGAGGGAAGGGACAATCAGCCCCAGCATTTT,CASSLEGRDNQPQHF
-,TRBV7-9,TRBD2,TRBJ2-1,TGTGCCAGCAGCTTCCGATCTAGCGGGGGCCCCTGGGGGTCCCACAATGAGCAGTTCTTC,CASSFRSSGGPWGSHNEQFF
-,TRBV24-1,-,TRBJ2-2,TGTGCCACCAGTGATTTCGCGACAACGAACACCGGGGAGCTGTTTTTT,CATSDFATTNTGELFF
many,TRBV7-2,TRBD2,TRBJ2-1,TGTGCCAGCAGCCCCGGGACTAGAACTTACAATGAGCAGTTCTTC,CASSPGTRTYNEQFF